This TCR beta chain was found in a study of blood T cell repertoires in COVID-19. Study in general: Both acute and convalescent COVID-19 samples were obtained from the United States, Italy and Spain.

The germline gives CDR1 MRHNA, CDR2 SNTAGT. V lost 4 bases and J lost 1, with 7 bases in between. This CDR3 comprises 13 residues. Source study methods: Reference gene primers were amplified, and this amplification served to estimate nucleated cell counts. Sequenced by immunoSEQ multiplex PCR; TCRdb stores in-frame clones only, minus some. The V and J calls and the clone size are those of that table, but D and trimming were determined from the DNA. The repertoire holds hundreds of thousands of clones, with approximately 89% as singletons. This TCR was sampled from a woman in her forties or fifties who had recovered from COVID-19. The V and J genes are TRBV6-4 and TRBJ1-1; D gene unclear. The sequenced sample was peripheral blood. The CDR3 coding sequence is TGTGCCAGCAGTGTGCGGAGGAACACTGAAGCTTTCTTT. Translating gives CASSVRRNTEAFF.